The T cell receptor beta chain described here comes from a study of technical replicates of blood from a few donors. Repertoires were generated with immunoSEQ multiplex PCR, while TCRdb's copy carries only in-frame clones and drops some. Among about 81,000 clones listed, roughly four fifths were seen once. This CDR3 has 12 amino acids. V lost 7 bases and J 0 bases, leaving 7 bases between the germline ends. Germline values: CDR1 SNHLY, CDR2 FYNNEI. Only a few counts were recorded for this clone. The chain is built from TRBV2 and TRBJ2-7, with a possible D match to TRBD2 (5 bases). This clonotype was obtained from a human donor in good health. Some clones in this sample may be carry-over from other donors' samples. Sequenced: PBMCs. CDR3 sequence reads: CASMGVSYEQYF. The CDR3 region has the DNA TGTGCCAGCATGGGAGTCTCCTACGAGCAGTACTTC.